This is a list of T cell receptor beta chains from one sample in a study of early T cells in non-severe SARS-CoV-2 infection. TCRdb re-called the 5' RACE reads with MiXCR, one entry per CDR3 protein. The sample has under 60,000 distinct CDR3 sequences; roughly 9.4% are singletons. The sample consisted of whole blood, taken at baseline. Source of these receptors: an adult who was a healthcare worker with PCR-confirmed SARS-CoV-2 infection or an uninfected control (not recorded which). Both conserved end residues are part of each CDR3. Fields, in order: D gene, clone size, J gene, V gene, CDR3 DNA, CDR3 protein. The D gene is left open where the match is weak. The size field is filled for only some rows; it gives once, few, many or a size class.

- | many | TRBJ1-5 | TRBV6-4 | TGTGCCAGCAAACAAGAAGCGTATAGCAATCAGCCCCAGCATTTT | CASKQEAYSNQPQHF
- | - | TRBJ1-1 | TRBV29-1 | TGCAGCGCAAACCTAGGGACGGGGAACACTGAAGCTTTCTTT | CSANLGTGNTEAFF
- | few | TRBJ2-1 | TRBV7-2 | TGTGCCAGCAGCTTGAACCCGGGACTGACCTACAATGAGCAGTTCTTC | CASSLNPGLTYNEQFF
- | many | TRBJ2-5 | TRBV4-1 | TGCGCCAGCAGCCAAGTCACGGGGACCCAGTACTTC | CASSQVTGTQYF
- | - | TRBJ2-1 | TRBV11-2 | TGTGCCAGCAGCTCCGATGGAAATGAGCAGTTCTTC | CASSSDGNEQFF
- | many | TRBJ1-5 | TRBV7-9 | TGTGCCAGCAGCTTTATGAGGGATCAGCCCCAGCATTTT | CASSFMRDQPQHF
TRBD2 | many | TRBJ2-1 | TRBV10-3 | TGTGCCATCAGTGGGACTAGCGGGATTATTGAGCAGTTCTTC | CAISGTSGIIEQFF
TRBD2 | many | TRBJ2-2 | TRBV12-3/TRBV12-4 | TGTGCCAGCAGTCCTAGCGGTCCGGGCGGGGAGCTGTTTTTT | CASSPSGPGGELFF
- | many | TRBJ2-3 | TRBV10-3 | TGTGCCATCAGTGAGGGTACAGATACGCAGTATTTT | CAISEGTDTQYF
- | few | TRBJ2-5 | TRBV11-2 | TGTGCCAGCAGCTTAGATTTCCTCCAAGAGACCCAGTACTTC | CASSLDFLQETQYF
TRBD2 | - | TRBJ2-3 | TRBV7-8 | TGTGCCAGCAGCTCTGATACTAGCGGGGGAACAGATACGCAGTATTTT | CASSSDTSGGTDTQYF
TRBD1 | - | TRBJ2-1 | TRBV20-1 | TGCAGTGCTATCCGGACAGGATCCTACAATGAGCAGTTCTTC | CSAIRTGSYNEQFF
TRBD2 | - | TRBJ2-5 | TRBV5-4 | TGTGCCAGCAGCCCCGGGACTAGCAGGCCAGAGACCCAGTACTTC | CASSPGTSRPETQYF
- | - | TRBJ2-7 | TRBV20-1 | TGCAGTGCTAGAGATCTAACAGGGTACGAGCAGTACTTC | CSARDLTGYEQYF
- | many | TRBJ2-7 | TRBV11-2 | TGTGCCAGCAGCCGGACTACCCGCTCCTACGAGCAGTACTTC | CASSRTTRSYEQYF
- | - | TRBJ1-2 | TRBV5-1 | TGCGCCAGCAGCCCAACAGGTTCAAACTATGGCTACACCTTC | CASSPTGSNYGYTF
- | - | TRBJ2-1 | TRBV11-2 | TGTGCCAGCAGCTCCGATGGACTTGCCGGGCAGTTCTTC | CASSSDGLAGQFF
- | few | TRBJ1-4 | TRBV10-3 | TGTGCCATCAGTGTGGCGGGCAATGAAAAACTGTTTTTT | CAISVAGNEKLFF
- | few | TRBJ1-1 | TRBV2 | TGTGCCACCCATTCGTCCGGGGCCTACACTGAAGCTTTCTTT | CATHSSGAYTEAFF
TRBD1 | - | TRBJ2-1 | TRBV7-9 | TGTGCCAGCAGCTTACAGGGGGTTTTCAATGAGCAGTTCTTC | CASSLQGVFNEQFF
- | few | TRBJ2-7 | TRBV6-2/TRBV6-3 | TGTGCCAGCACCCCGCGCGGCAGCTCCTACGAGCAGTACTTC | CASTPRGSSYEQYF
- | - | TRBJ1-5 | TRBV21-1 | TGTGCCAGTCAAAGGGGGGCCGAACAGCCCCAGCATTTT | CASQRGAEQPQHF
- | - | TRBJ1-4 | TRBV7-2 | TGTGCCAGCAGCTCACAAGCAACTAATGAAAAACTGTTTTTT | CASSSQATNEKLFF
- | few | TRBJ2-1 | TRBV30 | TGTGCCTGGAGTGTAAGGGACTTGGATGGGCAGTTCTTC | CAWSVRDLDGQFF
TRBD1 | many | TRBJ1-2 | TRBV5-1 | TGCGCCAGCAGCTCGACAGGGGGCCATGGCTACACCTTC | CASSSTGGHGYTF
TRBD1 | - | TRBJ2-4 | TRBV5-5 | TGTGCCAGCAGCCCGGGACAGCCCAGCCTTTTTCAGTACTTC | CASSPGQPSLFQYF
- | few | TRBJ2-1 | TRBV3-1 | TGTGCCAGCAGCCAAGTCGGCAATGAGCAGTTCTTC | CASSQVGNEQFF
TRBD2 | few | TRBJ2-3 | TRBV7-6 | TGTGCCAGCAGCACCGGACTAGCGGGGCCTGGAGATACGCAGTATTTT | CASSTGLAGPGDTQYF
TRBD2 | many | TRBJ2-3 | TRBV29-1 | TGCAGCGTTGAGGCGGGAGGATATAGCACAGATACGCAGTATTTT | CSVEAGGYSTDTQYF
- | - | TRBJ1-5 | TRBV29-1 | TGCAGCGTCAGGGCCCCCGGAGATAACCAGCATTTT | CSVRAPGDNQHF
- | few | TRBJ1-3 | TRBV4-2 | TGTGCCAGCAGCAAAGAGGGGGGACGCTCTGGAAACACCATATATTTT | CASSKEGGRSGNTIYF
- | few | TRBJ2-1 | TRBV7-2 | TGTGCCAGCAGCTTAGGTGTAGGGGGGGCGCGAAATGAGCAGTTCTTC | CASSLGVGGARNEQFF
- | few | TRBJ2-2 | TRBV12-3/TRBV12-4 | TGTGCCAGCAGTTTATCTCTTATGGACACCGGGGAGCTGTTTTTT | CASSLSLMDTGELFF
- | - | TRBJ2-3 | TRBV7-2 | TGTGCCAGAGAACAGGGCAAACTTATCACTAGCACAGATACGCAGTATTTT | CAREQGKLITSTDTQYF
- | few | TRBJ2-5 | TRBV5-1 | TGCGCCAGCAGCCTATTTACACCGCAAGAGACCCAGTACTTC | CASSLFTPQETQYF
TRBD2 | - | TRBJ2-2 | TRBV2 | TGTGCCAGCATTACCACTAGCGGGAATACCGGGGAGCTGTTTTTT | CASITTSGNTGELFF
TRBD2 | few | TRBJ2-2 | TRBV20-1 | TGCAGTGCTAGACCCAGAGGGAGGGGCGGGGAGCTTTTTTTT | CSARPRGRGGELFF
- | - | TRBJ1-1 | TRBV6-5 | TGTGCCAGCAGCGCGGGACCGACACCCAACACTGAAGCTTTCTTT | CASSAGPTPNTEAFF
- | many | TRBJ1-2 | TRBV5-1 | TGCGCCAGCAGCTTGAGGCGGCAGCTCAACTATGGCTACACCTTC | CASSLRRQLNYGYTF
- | few | TRBJ2-1 | TRBV7-2 | TGTGCCAGCAGCTCCCCCTTAAGCGGGCAGTTCTTC | CASSSPLSGQFF
TRBD2 | - | TRBJ2-3 | TRBV7-9 | TGTGCCAGCAGCTCGCCAGCGGGAAGGGCAGATACGCAGTATTTT | CASSSPAGRADTQYF
TRBD1 | many | TRBJ1-5 | TRBV6-1 | TGTGCCAGCAGAAACAGCCCGGGGGGGACAGTGGGAAGGTATAGCAATCAGCCCCAGCATTTT | CASRNSPGGTVGRYSNQPQHF
- | few | TRBJ1-2 | TRBV4-3 | TGCGCCAGCAGCCAAGAGGGAGAAACTAACTATGGCTACACCTTC | CASSQEGETNYGYTF